This entry lists 16 T cell receptor beta chains sequenced from one sample in a study of OX40 agonist ivuxolimab in advanced cancers. Receptor amplification or capture employed the immunoSEQ multiplex PCR assay. TCRdb carries this immuneACCESS record with in-frame sequences only. Its versions omit some clonotypes, under half of them owing to an unresolved V gene in the studies checked, with the rest unexplained. The sample table holds around 40,000 clones, of which approximately 86% were seen once. The ten largest clones capture 0.35% to 0.45% of the sample. The sequenced sample was CD4+ or CD8+ T cells sorted from blood, obtained in a trial of the OX40 agonist ivuxolimab. The source of these receptors is an adult with an advanced solid tumor such as melanoma, head and neck, liver or kidney cancer.

V gene TRBV29-1 combines with J gene TRBJ2-2; no firm D call. From germline, CDR1 is SQVTM and CDR2 ANQGSEA. With 7 bases removed from V and 6 bases from J, the gap between germline ends came to 15 bases. This CDR3 spans 13 amino acids. DNA of the CDR3: TGCAGCGCATCCTCGCGGACGTCCGGGGAGCTGTTTTTT. It yields the protein CSASSRTSGELFF.

This clone was detected only once. The V call is TRBV7-8, the J call TRBJ2-7; perhaps TRBD2 as D (5 bases). This CDR3 has 15 residues. V was clipped by 5 bases and J by 0 bases, with 14 bases between them. CDR1 and CDR2 from the germline V gene are SGHVS and FQNEAQ. CDR3 protein: CASSPRGTDSYEQYF. The DNA for the CDR3 is TGTGCCAGCAGCCCCCGGGGAACTGACTCCTACGAGCAGTACTTC.

V is TRBV6-1 and J is TRBJ1-3, with 7 positions matching TRBD1. Germline CDR1 is MNHNS and CDR2 is SASEGT. V dropped 0 bases and J dropped 0; count of bases not matched to a gene: 5. The CDR3 has 17 amino acids. CDR3: CASSEAHRGSSGNTIYF. Here the CDR3 DNA reads TGTGCCAGCAGTGAAGCCCACAGGGGAAGCTCTGGAAACACCATATATTTT.

This chain links TRBV7-9 with TRBJ2-6; 10 nucleotides match TRBD1. The CDR3 is made up of 18 amino acids. V gave up 4 bases and J gave up 3 bases; unmatched junction bases: 9. Germline lookup yields CDR1 SEHNR and CDR2 FQNEAQ (reference sequence). The CDR3, as DNA: TGTGCCAGCAGCTCCTCCCCGGACAGGGGGGTTGGGGCCAACGTCCTGACTTTC. Encoded protein: CASSSSPDRGVGANVLTF. Using reference TRBV7-9 and TRBJ2-6 for the parts outside the CDR3, the full variable domain is DTGVSQNPRHKITKRGQNVTFRCDPISEHNRLYWYRQTLGQGPEFLTYFQNEAQLEKSRLLSDRFSAERPKGSFSTLEIQRTEQGDSAMYLCASSSSPDRGVGANVLTFGAGSRLTVL.

V is TRBV27 and J is TRBJ1-3; TRBD1 agrees at 8 bases. Germline V gene lookup returns CDR1 MNHEY and CDR2 SMNVEV (reference sequence). CDR3 size: 14 residues. J was trimmed by 2 bases and V by 4 bases; bases with no gene match: 1. CDR3 loop: CASSSQGAGNTIYF. CDR3 coding DNA: TGTGCCAGCAGTTCACAGGGGGCTGGAAACACCATATATTTT.

This clone was counted only a few times. The chain has TRBV20-1 and TRBJ1-1; no clear D gene. Germline V gene data show CDR1 as DFQATT and CDR2 as SNEGSKA (reference sequence). With 4 bases removed from V and 6 bases from J, the gap between germline ends came to 9 bases. The CDR3 spans 11 residues. The CDR3 DNA sequence: TGCAGTGCTATTAGGACCGCTGAAGCTTTCTTT. Its protein is CSAIRTAEAFF.

The chain carries TRBV4-3 and TRBJ2-1; 9 nucleotides line up with TRBD1. This CDR3 is 15 amino acids long. With 0 bases clipped from V and 6 bases from J, the junction kept 3 bases outside the gene matches. The V gene's germline CDR1 is LGHNA and CDR2 YSLEER. CDR3 protein: CASSQEMGQGNEQFF. The CDR3 DNA is TGCGCCAGCAGCCAAGAAATGGGACAGGGCAATGAGCAGTTCTTC.

J is TRBJ2-1 and V is TRBV9; 7 bases are a match to TRBD1. CDR1 and CDR2 from the germline V gene are SGDLS and YYNGEE. The CDR3 runs 15 residues. The V segment lost 2 bases and the J segment 4 bases; nucleotides outside the gene matches: 6. This CDR3 is CASSVAGGPYNEQFF. DNA for the CDR3: TGTGCCAGCAGCGTTGCAGGGGGTCCTTACAATGAGCAGTTCTTC.

The gene calls are TRBV7-2 and TRBJ2-3; 14 bases are a match to TRBD2. Germline-derived CDR1 and CDR2 are SGHTA and FQGNSA. V lost 11 bases, J lost 5 bases, and 3 bases stayed unmatched. This CDR3 region has 13 residues. CDR3 sequence (DNA): TGTGCCGCAGGACTAGCGGGGGGAGATACGCAGTATTTT. Its protein product is CAAGLAGGDTQYF.

The chain employs TRBV10-3 and TRBJ2-1; D may be TRBD1 (6 bases). V lost 5 bases, J lost 6 bases, and 11 bases lay in between. The CDR3 is 13 amino acids. Germline V CDR1 and CDR2: ENHRY, SYGVKD. CDR3 DNA: TGTGCCATCAGTACGCAGGGGTCCAATGAGCAGTTCTTC. It is translated as CAISTQGSNEQFF.

This clone appeared a few times. The gene calls are TRBV2 and TRBJ2-7; TRBD1 agrees at 9 bases. Unmatched junction bases numbered 4, after V lost 7 bases and J lost 6 bases. The CDR3 totals 12 residues. CDR1 is SNHLY and CDR2 is FYNNEI in the germline V gene. The CDR3 nucleotides read TGTGCCAGCACCCTGACAGGGGGCGAGCAGTACTTC. Translating gives CASTLTGGEQYF.

This chain links TRBV2 with TRBJ2-5, with 8 bases aligning to TRBD2. Looked up from germline, CDR1 is SNHLY and CDR2 is FYNNEI. The CDR3 is made up of 15 amino acids. V dropped 5 bases and J dropped 4; count of bases not matched to a gene: 9. The CDR3 coding sequence is TGTGCCAGCAGTACCACTAGCGGACCAGGAGAGACCCAGTACTTC. This translates into CASSTTSGPGETQYF.

The V call is TRBV28, the J call TRBJ2-5; the match to TRBD2 covers 10 bases. Germline trimming cut 5 bases from V and 4 bases from J; bases unmatched to any gene: 19. From germline, CDR1 is MDHEN and CDR2 SYDVKM. CDR3 length: 19 residues. The CDR3 region has the DNA TGTGCCAGCAGTCTAACCTCGGGACTAGCGATTAAAGTGGGAGAGACCCAGTACTTC. Protein product: CASSLTSGLAIKVGETQYF.

The chain couples TRBV7-9 to TRBJ2-1; tentative D call: TRBD2 (5 bases). There are 13 residues in the CDR3. Deletions cut 5 bases from V and 8 bases from J, with 13 bases between. Per the germline V gene, CDR1 is SEHNR and CDR2 is FQNEAQ (reference sequence). In DNA form, the CDR3 reads TGTGCCAGCAGCCCAGTGTCCGGGGATGAGCAGTTCTTC. It encodes CASSPVSGDEQFF.

The genes are TRBV15 and TRBJ1-3, with D hard to call. Trimming cost V 0 bases and J 4 bases, with 7 bases left between them. CDR3 length equals 14 residues. Looked up from germline, CDR1 is LNHNV and CDR2 is YYDKDF (reference sequence). CDR3 sequence reads: CATSRDRSGNTIYF. In nucleotides, the CDR3 is TGTGCCACCAGCAGAGATAGATCGGGAAACACCATATATTTT.

The chain links TRBV9 to TRBJ2-3; 11 bases line up with TRBD2. The CDR3 sequence is 17 residues long. Unmatched junction bases numbered 13, after V lost 7 bases and J lost 3 bases. Germline CDR1 reads SGDLS; CDR2 reads YYNGEE. The CDR3 here is CASAWAASGGKTDTQYF. The CDR3 DNA sequence: TGTGCCAGCGCCTGGGCCGCTAGCGGGGGGAAGACAGATACGCAGTATTTT.